Given below is one T cell receptor beta chain in context. No cognate antigen has been identified for it. No quality values exist for individual bases; no much larger clone is one base distant. This record belongs to a study of T cell repertoires in cytomegalovirus infection (dated by TCRdb to the late 2010s). In terms of the full investigation: Recently identified HLA-C-restricted CMV epitopes, whose presentation resists viral immunomodulation, were targeted by peptide stimulations together with well-studied HLA-B-restricted epitopes. Donor HLA type was relevant to the analysis, as public TCR beta signatures indicated carriage of CMV infection together with the matching HLA type. The research as a whole found: The ex vivo response was dominated by HLA-C-restricted CMV-specific TCR beta clonotypes, which also provided the single most frequent clonotype in two of eight donors. Cumulative frequency of public TCR beta family members discriminated carriers of CMV infection plus the relevant HLA type in this cohort and an independent 352-donor cohort.

The CDR3, cysteine through phenylalanine, is 19 amino acids long. CDR3 DNA only is kept here, 57 bases in frame from base 1. The germline V gene (reference sequence) yields LGHDT for CDR1 and YNNKEL for CDR2. Trimmed from V: 2 bases; trimmed from J: 4 bases; junction bases lacking a gene match: 16. The run used an Illumina HiSeq 1500. TCRdb redid the processing of the public reads, applying fastp at Q25 and MiXCR, and retained in-frame beta chains. One record per CDR3 amino acid sequence lists the most common genes and DNA. This sample gives under 300,000 distinct CDR3 sequences in total; 22% of them show up just once. The ten largest clones represent around 20% of the sample. The sample's treatment or condition, from its label and the paper: in vitro stimulation with specific CMV peptide epitopes to enrich CMV-specific T cells.

Rearrangement joined TRBV3-1 to TRBJ2-3; 9 middle bases align to TRBD2. The TCR was taken from a human donor in good health (CMV status not recorded). Some clones in this sample may be carry-over from other donors' samples. Sequencing was performed on cultured PBMCs, taken from culture after CMV antigen stimulation. The DNA sequence is given as TGTGCCAGCAGCCAACCAACACTGCCTCTAGCGGGACTGTCAGATACGCAGTATTTT. It translates as CASSQPTLPLAGLSDTQYF.